This T cell receptor (beta chain) was observed in a study of post-analysis software for immune sequencing data. The authors incorporated unique molecular identifiers into the TCR beta cDNA libraries. A single record per CDR3 protein comes from TCRdb applying MiXCR to the PCR reads. Among roughly 540,000 distinct CDR3 sequences listed, less than 40% were seen once. With 0 bases removed from V and 7 bases from J, the gap between germline ends came to 4 bases. This CDR3 spans 12 amino acids. Germline CDR1 MNHEY, CDR2 SVGEGT. Study results and caveats: TRBV5-6, TRBV5-1 and TRBV20-1 belonged to a set of a handful of TRBV segments that were more frequent in patients than controls.

This clonotype was picked up many times. The target antigen is unknown. The chain uses TRBV6-2 or TRBV6-3 and TRBJ2-1; D is uncertain. Sequencing input: blood. This clonotype originated in a girl aged 2 to 17 with multiple sclerosis. The CDR3 DNA sequence: TGTGCCAGCAGTTACTCAGGTAATGAGCAGTTCTTC. The encoded protein is CASSYSGNEQFF.